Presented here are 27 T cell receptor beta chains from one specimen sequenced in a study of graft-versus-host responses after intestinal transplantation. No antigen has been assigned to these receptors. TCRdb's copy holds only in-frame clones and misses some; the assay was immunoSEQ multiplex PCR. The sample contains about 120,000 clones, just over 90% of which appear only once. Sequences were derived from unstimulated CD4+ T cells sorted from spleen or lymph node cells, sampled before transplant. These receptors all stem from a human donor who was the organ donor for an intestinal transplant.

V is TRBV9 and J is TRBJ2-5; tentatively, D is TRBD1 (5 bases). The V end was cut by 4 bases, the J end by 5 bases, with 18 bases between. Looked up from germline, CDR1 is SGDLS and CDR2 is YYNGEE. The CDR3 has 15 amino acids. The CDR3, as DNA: TGTGCCAGCAGCCCCTCCGACAGAGCTTGGGAGACCCAGTACTTC. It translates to CASSPSDRAWETQYF.

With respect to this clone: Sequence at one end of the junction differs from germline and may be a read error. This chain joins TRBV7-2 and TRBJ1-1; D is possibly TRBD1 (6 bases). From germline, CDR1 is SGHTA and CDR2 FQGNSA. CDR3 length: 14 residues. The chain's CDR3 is CASRGGLLNNEAFF. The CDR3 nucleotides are TGTGCCAGCAGAGGGGGACTCTTAAACAATGAAGCTTTCTTT.

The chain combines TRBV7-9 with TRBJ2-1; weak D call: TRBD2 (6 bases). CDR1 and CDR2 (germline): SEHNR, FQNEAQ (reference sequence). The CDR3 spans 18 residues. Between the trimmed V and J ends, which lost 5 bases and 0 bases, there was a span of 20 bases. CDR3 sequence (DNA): TGTGCCAGCAGCCCGATCGCGGGACCCCTGAGCTCCTACAATGAGCAGTTCTTC. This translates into CASSPIAGPLSSYNEQFF.

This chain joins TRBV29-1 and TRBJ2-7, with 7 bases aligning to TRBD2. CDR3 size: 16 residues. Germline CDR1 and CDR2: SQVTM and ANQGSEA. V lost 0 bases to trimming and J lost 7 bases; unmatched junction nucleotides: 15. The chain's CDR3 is CSVEDGGEGLLGEQYF. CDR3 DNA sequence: TGCAGCGTTGAAGATGGCGGGGAGGGCCTTTTGGGTGAGCAGTACTTC.

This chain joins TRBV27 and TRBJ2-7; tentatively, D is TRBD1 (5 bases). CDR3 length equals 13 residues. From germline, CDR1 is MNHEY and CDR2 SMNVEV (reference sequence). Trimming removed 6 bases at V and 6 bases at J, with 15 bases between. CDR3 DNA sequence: TGTGCCAGCAGCTCCGACTGGGGCGGCGAGCAGTACTTC. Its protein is CASSSDWGGEQYF.

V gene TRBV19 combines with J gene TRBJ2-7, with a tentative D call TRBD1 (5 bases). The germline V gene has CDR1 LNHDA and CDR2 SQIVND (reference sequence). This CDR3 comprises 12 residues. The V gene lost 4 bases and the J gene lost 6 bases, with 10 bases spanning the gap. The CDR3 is CASSTDIGEQYF. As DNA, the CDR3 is TGTGCCAGTAGTACGGACATAGGCGAGCAGTACTTC.

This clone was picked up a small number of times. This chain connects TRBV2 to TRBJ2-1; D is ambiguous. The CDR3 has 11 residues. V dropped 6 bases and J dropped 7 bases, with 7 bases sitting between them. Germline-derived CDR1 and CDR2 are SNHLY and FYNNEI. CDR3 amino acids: CASSLRNEQFF. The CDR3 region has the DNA TGTGCCAGCAGCTTAAGAAATGAGCAGTTCTTC.

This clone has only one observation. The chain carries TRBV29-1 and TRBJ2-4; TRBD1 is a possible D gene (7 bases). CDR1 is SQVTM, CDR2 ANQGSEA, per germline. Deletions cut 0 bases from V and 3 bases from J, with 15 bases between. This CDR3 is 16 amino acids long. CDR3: CSVEDGARGVKNIQYF. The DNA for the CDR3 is TGCAGCGTTGAAGATGGGGCCAGGGGGGTCAAAAACATTCAGTACTTC.

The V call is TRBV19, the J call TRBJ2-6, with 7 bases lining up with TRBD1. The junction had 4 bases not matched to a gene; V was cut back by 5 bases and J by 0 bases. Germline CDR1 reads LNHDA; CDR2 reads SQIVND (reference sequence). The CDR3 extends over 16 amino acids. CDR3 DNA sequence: TGTGCCAGTAGTGGACAGGCCCGCTCTGGGGCCAACGTCCTGACTTTC. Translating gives CASSGQARSGANVLTF. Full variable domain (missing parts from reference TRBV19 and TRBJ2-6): DGGITQSPKYLFRKEGQNVTLSCEQNLNHDAMYWYRQDPGQGLRLIYYSQIVNDFQKGDIAEGYSVSREKKESFPLTVTSAQKNPTAFYLCASSGQARSGANVLTFGAGSRLTVL.

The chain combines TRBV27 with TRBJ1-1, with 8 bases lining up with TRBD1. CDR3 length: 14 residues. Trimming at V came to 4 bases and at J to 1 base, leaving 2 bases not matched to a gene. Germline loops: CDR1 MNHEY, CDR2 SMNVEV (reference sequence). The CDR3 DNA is TGTGCCAGCAGTTCAGGGGGCGCGAACACTGAAGCTTTCTTT. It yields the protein CASSSGGANTEAFF.

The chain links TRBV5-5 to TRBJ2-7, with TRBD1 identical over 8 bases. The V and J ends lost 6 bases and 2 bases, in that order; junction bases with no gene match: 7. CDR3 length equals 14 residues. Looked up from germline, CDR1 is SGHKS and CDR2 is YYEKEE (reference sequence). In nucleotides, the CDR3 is TGTGCCAGCACCTCAGGGGGCCAAACCTACGAGCAGTACTTC. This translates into CASTSGGQTYEQYF.

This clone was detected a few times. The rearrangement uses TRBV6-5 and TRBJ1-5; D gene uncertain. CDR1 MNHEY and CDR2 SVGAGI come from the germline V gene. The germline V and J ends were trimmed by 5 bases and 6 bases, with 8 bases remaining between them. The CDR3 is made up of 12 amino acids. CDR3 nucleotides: TGTGCCAGCAGTGAAGCGGTTCAGCCCCAGCATTTT. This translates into CASSEAVQPQHF.

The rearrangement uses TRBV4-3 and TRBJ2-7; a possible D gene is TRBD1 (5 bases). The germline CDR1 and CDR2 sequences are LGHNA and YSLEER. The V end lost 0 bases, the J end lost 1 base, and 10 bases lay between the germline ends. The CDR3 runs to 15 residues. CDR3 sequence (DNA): TGCGCCAGCAGCCAAGATTGGCAGGGATCCTACGAGCAGTACTTC. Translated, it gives CASSQDWQGSYEQYF.

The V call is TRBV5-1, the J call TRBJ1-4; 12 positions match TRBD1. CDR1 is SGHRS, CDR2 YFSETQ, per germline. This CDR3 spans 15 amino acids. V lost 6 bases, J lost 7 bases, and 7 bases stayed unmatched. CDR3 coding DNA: TGCGCCAGCATGTGGGGGACAGGGGGCGGTGAAAAACTGTTTTTT. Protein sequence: CASMWGTGGGEKLFF.

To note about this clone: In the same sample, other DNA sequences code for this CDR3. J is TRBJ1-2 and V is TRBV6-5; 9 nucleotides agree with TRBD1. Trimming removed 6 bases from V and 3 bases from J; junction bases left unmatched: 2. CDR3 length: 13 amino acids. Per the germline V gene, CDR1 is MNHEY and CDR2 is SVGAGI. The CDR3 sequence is CASSRTGDYGYTF. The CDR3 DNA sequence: TGTGCCAGCAGCCGGACAGGGGACTATGGCTACACCTTC.

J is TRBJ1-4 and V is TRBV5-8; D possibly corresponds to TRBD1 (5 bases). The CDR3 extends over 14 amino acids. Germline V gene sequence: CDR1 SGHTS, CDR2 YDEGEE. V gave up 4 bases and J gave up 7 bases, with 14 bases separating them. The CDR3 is CASSEAGTGEKLFF. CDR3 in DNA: TGTGCCAGCAGCGAGGCAGGGACGGGTGAAAAACTGTTTTTT.

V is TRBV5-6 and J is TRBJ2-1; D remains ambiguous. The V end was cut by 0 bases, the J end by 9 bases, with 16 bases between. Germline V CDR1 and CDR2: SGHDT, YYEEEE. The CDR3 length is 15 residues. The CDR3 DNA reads TGTGCCAGCAGCTTGGATGGAGCGATAACTTCTGAGCAGTTCTTC. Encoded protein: CASSLDGAITSEQFF.

The DNA of the CDR3 is TGTGCCAGTAGCGCCGGGACTACCTACGAGCAGTACTTC. This translates into CASSAGTTYEQYF. The chain links TRBV19 to TRBJ2-7; 7 positions agree with TRBD2. CDR1 and CDR2 from the germline V gene are LNHDA and SQIVND (reference sequence). The ends lost 6 bases at V and 2 bases at J; junction bases unmatched: 4. The CDR3 runs to 13 residues.

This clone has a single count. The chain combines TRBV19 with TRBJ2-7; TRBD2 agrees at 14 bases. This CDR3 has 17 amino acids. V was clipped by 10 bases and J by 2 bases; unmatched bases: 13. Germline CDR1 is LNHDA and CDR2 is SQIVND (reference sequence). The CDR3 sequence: CATKRGLAGEGPYEQYF. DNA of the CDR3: TGTGCCACCAAAAGGGGACTAGCGGGAGAGGGGCCCTACGAGCAGTACTTC.

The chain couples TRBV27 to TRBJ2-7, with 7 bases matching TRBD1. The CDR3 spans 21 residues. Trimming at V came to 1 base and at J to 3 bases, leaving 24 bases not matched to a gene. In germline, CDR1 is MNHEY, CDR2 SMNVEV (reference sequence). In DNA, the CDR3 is TGTGCCAGCAGTTTATACGGGGTGGGGGTGGCCAGACAGGGAGTCTTCTACGAGCAGTACTTC. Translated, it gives CASSLYGVGVARQGVFYEQYF.

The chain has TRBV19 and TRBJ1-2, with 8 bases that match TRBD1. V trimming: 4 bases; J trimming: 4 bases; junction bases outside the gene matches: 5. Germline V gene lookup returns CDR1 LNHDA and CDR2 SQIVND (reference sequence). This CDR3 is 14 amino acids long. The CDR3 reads CASSTNTGGYGYTF. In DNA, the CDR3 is TGTGCCAGTAGTACGAACACAGGGGGCTATGGCTACACCTTC. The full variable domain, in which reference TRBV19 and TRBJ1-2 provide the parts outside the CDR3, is DGGITQSPKYLFRKEGQNVTLSCEQNLNHDAMYWYRQDPGQGLRLIYYSQIVNDFQKGDIAEGYSVSREKKESFPLTVTSAQKNPTAFYLCASSTNTGGYGYTFGSGTRLTVV.

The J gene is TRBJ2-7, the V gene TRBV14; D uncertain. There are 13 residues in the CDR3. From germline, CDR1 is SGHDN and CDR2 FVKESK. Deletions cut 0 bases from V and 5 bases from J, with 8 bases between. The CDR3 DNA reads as TGTGCCAGCAGCCAAGATATCAGTGACGAGCAGTACTTC. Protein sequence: CASSQDISDEQYF.

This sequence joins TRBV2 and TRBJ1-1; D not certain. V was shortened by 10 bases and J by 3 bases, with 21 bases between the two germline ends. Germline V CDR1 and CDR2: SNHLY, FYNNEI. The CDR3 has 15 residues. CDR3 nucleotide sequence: TGTGCCACCACGGGAGGGTCAGGAGCTCACACTGAAGCTTTCTTT. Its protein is CATTGGSGAHTEAFF.

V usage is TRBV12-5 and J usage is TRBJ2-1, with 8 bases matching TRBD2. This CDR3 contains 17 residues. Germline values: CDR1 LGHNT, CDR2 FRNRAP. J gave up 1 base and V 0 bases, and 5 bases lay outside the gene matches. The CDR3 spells CASGLVREGPSYNEQFF. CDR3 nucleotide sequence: TGTGCTAGTGGTTTGGTACGGGAGGGCCCATCCTACAATGAGCAGTTCTTC. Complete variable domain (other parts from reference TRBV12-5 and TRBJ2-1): DARVTQTPRHKVTEMGQEVTMRCQPILGHNTVFWYRQTMMQGLELLAYFRNRAPLDDSGMPKDRFSAEMPDATLATLKIQPSEPRDSAVYFCASGLVREGPSYNEQFFGPGTRLTVL.

As DNA, the CDR3 is TGTGCCAGCAGCTTAGCGGGGCTGTTCCAAGAGACCCAGTACTTC. It is translated as CASSLAGLFQETQYF. The chain links TRBV7-2 to TRBJ2-5, with a possible D match to TRBD1 (5 bases). Trimming left V 0 bases short and J 1 base short, with 9 bases between. CDR3 size: 15 residues. The germline V gene has CDR1 SGHTA and CDR2 FQGNSA.

Written as DNA, the CDR3 is TGTGCCAGCAGCTTACGGGGTGAAGCTTTCTTT. Encoded protein: CASSLRGEAFF. This rearrangement joins TRBV7-2 to TRBJ1-1, with D unclear. The germline CDR1 and CDR2 sequences are SGHTA and FQGNSA. CDR3 length: 11 residues. Trimming shortened V by 2 bases and J by 7 bases, and 5 bases separated the two germline ends.

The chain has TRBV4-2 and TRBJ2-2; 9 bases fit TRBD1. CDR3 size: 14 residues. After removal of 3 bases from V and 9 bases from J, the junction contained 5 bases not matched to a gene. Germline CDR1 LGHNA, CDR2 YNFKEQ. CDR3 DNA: TGTGCCAGCAGCCAGGTGGACAGGGGCAGGGAGCTGTTTTTT. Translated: CASSQVDRGRELFF.